This T cell receptor beta chain was sequenced for a study of blood T cell repertoires in COVID-19. Study in general: T cells, B-cell-depleted T cells, or PBMCs supplied cDNA or gDNA.

This clone came up once. Data came from immunoSEQ multiplex PCR; TCRdb stores just in-frame clones and leaves some out. The table lists approximately 280,000 clones, approximately 84% of them singletons. J gave up 3 bases and V 4 bases, and 6 bases lay outside the gene matches. CDR3 length: 15 residues. Germline lookup yields CDR1 GTSNPN and CDR2 SVGIG (reference sequence). The sequence came from a human donor with COVID-19, enrolled during active disease. The donor label of this sample is uncertain. The chain uses TRBV30 and TRBJ2-1, with 10 bases matching TRBD2. Material for sequencing was peripheral blood. The DNA of the CDR3 is TGTGCCTGGACCCAACTAGCGGGAAGCTACAATGAGCAGTTCTTC. Its protein product is CAWTQLAGSYNEQFF. The full variable domain, in which reference TRBV30 and TRBJ2-1 provide the parts outside the CDR3, is SQTIHQWPATLVQPVGSPLSLECTVEGTSNPNLYWYRQAAGRGLQLLFYSVGIGQISSEVPQNLSASRPQDRQFILSSKKLLLSDSGFYLCAWTQLAGSYNEQFFGPGTRLTVL.